These T cell receptor beta chains were read from a single sample in a study of CD8 T cells in Susac syndrome. Using its own MiXCR run on the immunoSEQ multiplex PCR reads, TCRdb lists one record per CDR3 protein. The table has roughly 190,000 distinct CDR3 sequences, around 95% seen once; the top ten hold around 0.16%. The sequenced sample consisted of CD8+ T cells from PBMCs. The receptors come from a human donor with Susac syndrome. Each CDR3 is given with its conserved first and last residue. Fields, in order: clone size, D gene, J gene, V gene, CDR3 DNA, CDR3 protein. D genes are given only for firm matches. Clone size appears in some rows only: once, few, many, or a class for an expanded clone.

clone size: NA
D gene: NA
J gene: TRBJ1-2
V gene: TRBV20-1
CDR3 DNA: TGCAGTGCTACCCAGCGGGTAGGCCTTTATGGCTACACCTTC
CDR3 protein: CSATQRVGLYGYTF

clone size: NA
D gene: NA
J gene: TRBJ2-1
V gene: TRBV27
CDR3 DNA: TGTGCCAGCAGCCCTGGCATCAGCAATGAGCAGTTCTTC
CDR3 protein: CASSPGISNEQFF

clone size: NA
D gene: NA
J gene: TRBJ1-5
V gene: TRBV27
CDR3 DNA: TGTGCCAGCAGCCTCTACGGAGATCAGCCCCAGCATTTT
CDR3 protein: CASSLYGDQPQHF

clone size: once
D gene: TRBD1
J gene: TRBJ1-6
V gene: TRBV7-2
CDR3 DNA: TGTGCCAGCAGCTTAAGACAGGGTTTTTCACCCCTCCACTTT
CDR3 protein: CASSLRQGFSPLHF

clone size: NA
D gene: TRBD1
J gene: TRBJ1-2
V gene: TRBV30
CDR3 DNA: TGTGCCTGGACAGGGGGCGCGTCGAACTATGGCTACACCTTC
CDR3 protein: CAWTGGASNYGYTF

clone size: NA
D gene: NA
J gene: TRBJ1-5
V gene: TRBV19
CDR3 DNA: TGTGCCAGTAGTACTATAGGGGGACAGCCCCAGCATTTT
CDR3 protein: CASSTIGGQPQHF

clone size: once
D gene: TRBD1
J gene: TRBJ1-2
V gene: TRBV7-9
CDR3 DNA: TGTGCCAGCAGCTTAGTTTGGACAGGATATGGCTACACCTTC
CDR3 protein: CASSLVWTGYGYTF

clone size: once
D gene: TRBD2
J gene: TRBJ2-7
V gene: TRBV7-8
CDR3 DNA: TGTGCCAGCAGCTCTCGACTAGCGGGAGATTCGGCTCCCGAGCAGTACTTC
CDR3 protein: CASSSRLAGDSAPEQYF

clone size: NA
D gene: TRBD1
J gene: TRBJ2-5
V gene: TRBV19
CDR3 DNA: TGTGCCAGTAGTCACCGGGACAGGGCCCAAGAGACCCAGTACTTC
CDR3 protein: CASSHRDRAQETQYF

clone size: once
D gene: TRBD2
J gene: TRBJ2-3
V gene: TRBV9
CDR3 DNA: TGTGCCAGCAGCTCGGGGACTAGCGGGAGCACAGATACGCAGTATTTT
CDR3 protein: CASSSGTSGSTDTQYF

clone size: NA
D gene: NA
J gene: TRBJ2-2
V gene: TRBV9
CDR3 DNA: TGTGCCAGCAGCGTAGTAGCCGGGGAGCTGTTTTTT
CDR3 protein: CASSVVAGELFF

clone size: NA
D gene: NA
J gene: TRBJ2-5
V gene: TRBV13
CDR3 DNA: TGTGCCAGCAGCTTATTCGGTTCTGAGGGTAGAATGGAGACCCAGTACTTC
CDR3 protein: CASSLFGSEGRMETQYF

clone size: NA
D gene: TRBD1
J gene: TRBJ2-5
V gene: TRBV6-1
CDR3 DNA: TGTGCCAGCAGTGAAGGGGTCCCCGGGACAGTCCAAGAGACCCAGTACTTC
CDR3 protein: CASSEGVPGTVQETQYF

clone size: NA
D gene: NA
J gene: TRBJ1-6
V gene: TRBV12-5
CDR3 DNA: TGTGCTAGTGCTCCAGGGGTGAGAGGTTCACCCCTCCACTTT
CDR3 protein: CASAPGVRGSPLHF

clone size: NA
D gene: NA
J gene: TRBJ2-1
V gene: TRBV7-6
CDR3 DNA: TGTGCCAGCAGCCTCAGCCCGGGAGATTGGGATGAGCAGTTCTTC
CDR3 protein: CASSLSPGDWDEQFF

clone size: NA
D gene: TRBD1
J gene: TRBJ2-1
V gene: TRBV12-3/TRBV12-4
CDR3 DNA: TGTGCCAGCGCCAACACGAACCGGGACAGGGGAGATGAGCAGTTCTTC
CDR3 protein: CASANTNRDRGDEQFF

clone size: NA
D gene: TRBD2
J gene: TRBJ2-2
V gene: TRBV2
CDR3 DNA: TGTGCCAGCAGTACTAGCGGGAACACCGGGGAGCTGTTTTTT
CDR3 protein: CASSTSGNTGELFF

clone size: once
D gene: NA
J gene: TRBJ2-7
V gene: TRBV5-4
CDR3 DNA: TGTGCCAGCAGCCCCCGTACTGGTGAGGTCGAGCAGTACTTC
CDR3 protein: CASSPRTGEVEQYF

clone size: NA
D gene: NA
J gene: TRBJ2-7
V gene: TRBV19
CDR3 DNA: TGTGCCAGTAGTGCCCCCGGGACGGACTCCTACGAGCAGTACTTC
CDR3 protein: CASSAPGTDSYEQYF

clone size: NA
D gene: NA
J gene: TRBJ2-2
V gene: TRBV2
CDR3 DNA: TGTGCCAGCAGGGCGGACACCGGTTACACCGGGGAGCTGTTTTTT
CDR3 protein: CASRADTGYTGELFF

clone size: NA
D gene: TRBD2
J gene: TRBJ2-1
V gene: TRBV19
CDR3 DNA: TGTGCCAGTAGTAACCGAAACCCGGCGGGGGAGGGGAGTAAGCAGTTCTTC
CDR3 protein: CASSNRNPAGEGSKQFF

clone size: NA
D gene: TRBD2
J gene: TRBJ2-2
V gene: TRBV6-1
CDR3 DNA: TGTGCCAGCAGTTTTGGGACTAAGGCCGGGGAGCTGTTTTTT
CDR3 protein: CASSFGTKAGELFF

clone size: NA
D gene: NA
J gene: TRBJ1-2
V gene: TRBV30
CDR3 DNA: TGTGCCTGGAGTGGAGAATACTATGGCTACACCTTC
CDR3 protein: CAWSGEYYGYTF

clone size: NA
D gene: NA
J gene: TRBJ1-1
V gene: TRBV4-1
CDR3 DNA: TGCGCCAGCAGCCAAGTTTCCTTGAACACTGAAGCTTTCTTT
CDR3 protein: CASSQVSLNTEAFF

clone size: NA
D gene: NA
J gene: TRBJ1-1
V gene: TRBV9
CDR3 DNA: TGTGCCAGCAGCGCCGCGGCGTGGGATGAAGCTTTCTTT
CDR3 protein: CASSAAAWDEAFF

clone size: NA
D gene: NA
J gene: TRBJ1-1
V gene: TRBV12-3/TRBV12-4
CDR3 DNA: TGTGCCAGCAGTCGGGAGAGCACTGAAGCTTTCTTT
CDR3 protein: CASSRESTEAFF

clone size: NA
D gene: NA
J gene: TRBJ2-3
V gene: TRBV29-1
CDR3 DNA: TGCAGCCTAGCCACAGATACGCAGTATTTT
CDR3 protein: CSLATDTQYF

clone size: NA
D gene: NA
J gene: TRBJ2-1
V gene: TRBV5-1
CDR3 DNA: TGCGCCAGCAGCTTGGTATATCAAGGCGATGAGCAGTTCTTC
CDR3 protein: CASSLVYQGDEQFF

clone size: once
D gene: NA
J gene: TRBJ1-5
V gene: TRBV9
CDR3 DNA: TGTGCCAGCAGCGTAGACTCGGGAAGCAATCAGCCCCAGCATTTT
CDR3 protein: CASSVDSGSNQPQHF

clone size: NA
D gene: NA
J gene: TRBJ2-1
V gene: TRBV24-1
CDR3 DNA: TGTGCCACCAGCACAGACGGATACAATGAGCAGTTCTTC
CDR3 protein: CATSTDGYNEQFF

clone size: NA
D gene: TRBD1
J gene: TRBJ1-2
V gene: TRBV5-4
CDR3 DNA: TGTGCCAGCAGCCAGGGACAGGGGATGGATGGCTACACCTTC
CDR3 protein: CASSQGQGMDGYTF

clone size: NA
D gene: NA
J gene: TRBJ2-7
V gene: TRBV28
CDR3 DNA: TGTGCCAGCAGAAGCAAAGACAGGATGGACTCCTACGAGCAGTACTTC
CDR3 protein: CASRSKDRMDSYEQYF

clone size: NA
D gene: NA
J gene: TRBJ1-6
V gene: TRBV2
CDR3 DNA: TGTGCCAGCAGTGAAGGGGTCTATAATTCACCCCTCCACTTT
CDR3 protein: CASSEGVYNSPLHF

clone size: NA
D gene: TRBD1
J gene: TRBJ1-1
V gene: TRBV12-3/TRBV12-4
CDR3 DNA: TGTGCCAGCAGTCCCTCCACGGACAGGGGGAAGACTGAAGCTTTCTTT
CDR3 protein: CASSPSTDRGKTEAFF

clone size: NA
D gene: NA
J gene: TRBJ1-1
V gene: TRBV7-8
CDR3 DNA: TGTGCCAGCAGCATACGGGCTGAAGCTTTCTTT
CDR3 protein: CASSIRAEAFF